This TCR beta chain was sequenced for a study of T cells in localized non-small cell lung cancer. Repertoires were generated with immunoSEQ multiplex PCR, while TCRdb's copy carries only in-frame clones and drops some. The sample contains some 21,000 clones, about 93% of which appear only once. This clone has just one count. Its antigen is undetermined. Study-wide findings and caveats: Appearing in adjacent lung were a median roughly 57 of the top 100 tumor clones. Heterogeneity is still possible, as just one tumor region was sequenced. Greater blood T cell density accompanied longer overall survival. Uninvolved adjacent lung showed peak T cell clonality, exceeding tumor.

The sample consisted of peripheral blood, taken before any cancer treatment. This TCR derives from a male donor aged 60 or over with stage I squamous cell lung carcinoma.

CDR3 region: CASSQCPILRGGEQFF. CDR3 bases: TGTGCCAGCAGCCAGTGCCCCATACTCCGAGGGGGTGAGCAGTTCTTC. The gene calls are TRBV14 and TRBJ2-1; tentatively, D is TRBD1 (6 bases). V was clipped by 3 bases and J by 9 bases, with 21 bases between them. Germline CDR1 SGHDN, CDR2 FVKESK. The CDR3 covers 16 residues.